The 19 T cell receptor beta chains below all came from one sample that was sequenced in a study of cytomegalovirus exposure and HLA in healthy donors. In the PCR, 60 Vbeta and 13 Jbeta primers were used. Libraries were prepared by immunoSEQ multiplex PCR; TCRdb keeps only in-frame clonotypes and omits some of them. Of about 250,000 clones listed, under 80% are singletons. Sequenced input: PBMCs. Receptor source: a female donor in good health and CMV-seronegative.

This chain uses TRBV19 with TRBJ1-2, with D perhaps matching TRBD1 (5 bases). CDR3 size: 16 residues. Germline V CDR1 and CDR2: LNHDA, SQIVND (reference sequence). Deletions cut 5 bases from V and 6 bases from J, with 22 bases between. CDR3 DNA sequence: TGTGCCAGTAGTTCCAACCTCAGGGTACGCATCAATGGCTACACCTTC. Protein product: CASSSNLRVRINGYTF.

The V gene is TRBV4-2, the J gene TRBJ2-1; 7 bases map to TRBD2. The CDR3 runs 17 residues. CDR1 and CDR2 from the germline V gene are LGHNA and YNFKEQ. Trimming at V came to 0 bases and at J to 9 bases, leaving 14 bases not matched to a gene. CDR3 nucleotides: TGTGCCAGCAGCCAAGAAAGATTGGCGGGAGCCACAGGTGAGCAGTTCTTC. Protein sequence: CASSQERLAGATGEQFF.

Note on this clone: The germline gene is not matched at one end of the junction; a read error may be the cause. The chain recombines TRBV7-9 with TRBJ2-7; TRBD2 matches at 11 bases. Germline CDR1 and CDR2: SEHNR and FQNEAQ (reference sequence). The CDR3 extends over 15 amino acids. The CDR3 is CASSIAGGPSYEQYF. The CDR3 bases are TGTGCCAGCAGCATAGCGGGAGGGCCCTCCTACGAGCAGTACTTC.

The CDR3 bases are TGCACGCGAACCCGGGAGGGTGACAACTACGAGCAGTACTTC. Its translation is CTRTREGDNYEQYF. The rearrangement joins TRBV1 to TRBJ2-7; TRBD2, the table's D call, lacks a check against the DNA. TRBV1 is a pseudogene. This CDR3 spans 14 amino acids.

This clone showed up just a few times. V gene TRBV28 combines with J gene TRBJ2-7; D gene ambiguous. The CDR3 is made up of 13 amino acids. Germline V gives CDR1 MDHEN, CDR2 SYDVKM. V lost 3 bases to trimming and J lost 1 base, with 7 bases between them. The CDR3 is CASSFSDSYEQYF. Here the CDR3 DNA reads TGTGCCAGCAGTTTCTCAGATTCCTACGAGCAGTACTTC.

This clone was picked up a small number of times. This sequence joins TRBV6-1 and TRBJ1-5, with 8 bases fitting TRBD1. V lost 3 bases and J lost 0; bases outside the gene matches: 13. The CDR3 extends over 19 amino acids. The germline V gene has CDR1 MNHNS and CDR2 SASEGT. The CDR3 nucleotides read TGTGCCAGCAGTGATGGACGGACAGGGAGGGTAAATAGCAATCAGCCCCAGCATTTT. Translation gives CASSDGRTGRVNSNQPQHF.

This chain links TRBV19 with TRBJ2-1, with 11 bases that match TRBD2. CDR3 length: 15 residues. The V and J ends lost 8 bases and 6 bases, in that order; junction bases with no gene match: 9. The V gene's germline CDR1 is LNHDA and CDR2 SQIVND (reference sequence). The CDR3 reads CASQAYSGRANEQFF. The DNA for the CDR3 is TGTGCCAGTCAGGCCTATAGCGGGAGGGCCAATGAGCAGTTCTTC.

The V call is TRBV27, the J call TRBJ2-7, with 9 nucleotides matching TRBD1. Per germline, CDR1 MNHEY and CDR2 SMNVEV (reference sequence). The trim removed 5 bases at V and 2 bases at J, leaving 7 bases unmatched. This CDR3 has 15 residues. In nucleotides, the CDR3 is TGTGCCAGCAGTCCTTACCGGGACAGGGCCTACGAGCAGTACTTC. It codes for CASSPYRDRAYEQYF.

This clone came up a few times. CDR3 DNA sequence: TGCAGCGTCTCGAGCGGAGCCTACGAGCAGTACTTC. Amino acid sequence: CSVSSGAYEQYF. The gene calls are TRBV29-1 and TRBJ2-7; possibly TRBD2 for D (5 bases). The CDR3 loop spans 12 amino acids. V was pared by 6 bases and J by 2 bases, with 11 bases between. Germline loops: CDR1 SQVTM, CDR2 ANQGSEA.

V usage is TRBV7-3 and J usage is TRBJ2-1, with unresolved D. Germline assignment: CDR1 SGHTA and CDR2 FQGTGA. Trimming shortened V by 2 bases and J by 2 bases, and 10 bases separated the two germline ends. The CDR3 spans 15 residues. The CDR3 loop is CASSLAALTYNEQFF. The CDR3 nucleotides are TGTGCCAGCAGCTTAGCAGCGCTCACCTACAATGAGCAGTTCTTC.

V usage is TRBV5-6 and J usage is TRBJ2-7; TRBD1 aligns across 7 bases. The germline gives CDR1 SGHDT, CDR2 YYEEEE. V was clipped by 0 bases and J by 3 bases; unmatched bases: 3. CDR3 length: 14 residues. The CDR3 reads CASSLGQGIYEQYF. The DNA of the CDR3 is TGTGCCAGCAGCTTGGGACAGGGAATCTACGAGCAGTACTTC.

A note on this clone: This sample includes further DNA sequences coding for the same CDR3. The chain recombines TRBV6-5 with TRBJ1-1; TRBD1 aligns across 9 bases. Germline CDR1 reads MNHEY; CDR2 reads SVGAGI. V trimming: 1 base; J trimming: 4 bases; junction bases outside the gene matches: 4. The CDR3 is 15 residues long. The CDR3, as DNA: TGTGCCAGCAGTTACTGGACAGGGGAGAGCACTGAAGCTTTCTTT. It specifies CASSYWTGESTEAFF.

The V call is TRBV19, the J call TRBJ2-3; 10 bases fit TRBD2. Germline V gives CDR1 LNHDA, CDR2 SQIVND (reference sequence). Germline trimming cut 6 bases from V and 9 bases from J; bases unmatched to any gene: 3. The CDR3 has 12 amino acids. CDR3 sequence: CASRLAGETQYF. DNA for the CDR3: TGTGCCAGTAGGCTAGCGGGAGAAACGCAGTATTTT.

The rearrangement links TRBV11-2 to TRBJ2-2; perhaps TRBD2 as D (5 bases). Trimming removed 1 base at V and 1 base at J, with 10 bases between. Germline CDR1 SGHAT, CDR2 FQNNGV. This CDR3 is 16 amino acids long. The CDR3 reads CASSLVTGGNTGELFF. The CDR3 DNA sequence: TGTGCCAGCAGCTTAGTAACTGGAGGGAACACCGGGGAGCTGTTTTTT.

The chain couples TRBV11-2 to TRBJ2-1, with 8 bases matching TRBD2. J was trimmed by 3 bases and V by 7 bases; bases with no gene match: 2. The CDR3 totals 13 residues. Per the germline V gene, CDR1 is SGHAT and CDR2 is FQNNGV. CDR3 protein: CASKGLGYNEQFF. CDR3 bases: TGTGCCAGCAAGGGACTAGGCTACAATGAGCAGTTCTTC.

This rearrangement joins TRBV18 to TRBJ2-1, with TRBD1 matching 9 bases. The CDR3 runs 16 residues. V trimming: 0 bases; J trimming: 2 bases; junction bases outside the gene matches: 2. The germline gives CDR1 KGHSH, CDR2 LQKENI. The CDR3 DNA follows: TGTGCCAGCTCACCACCGGGACAGGGTCCCTACAATGAGCAGTTCTTC. This translates into CASSPPGQGPYNEQFF.

V gene TRBV6-5 combines with J gene TRBJ2-5; 10 bases align to TRBD1. CDR1 and CDR2 (germline): MNHEY, SVGAGI. The CDR3 consists of 16 residues. J was trimmed by 4 bases and V by 0 bases; bases with no gene match: 5. CDR3 sequence reads: CASSYSTGQGGETQYF. The CDR3, as DNA: TGTGCCAGCAGTTACTCGACCGGACAGGGGGGAGAGACCCAGTACTTC.

This chain uses TRBV11-3 with TRBJ2-3, with a possible D match to TRBD2 (6 bases). The CDR3 has 15 amino acids. V lost 4 bases and J lost 5, with 16 bases in between. From germline, CDR1 is SGHNT and CDR2 YENEEA. CDR3 residues: CASSSDGGSIDTQYF. CDR3 in DNA: TGTGCCAGCAGCTCGGACGGAGGGAGTATAGATACGCAGTATTTT.

This chain connects TRBV5-5 to TRBJ1-1, with D possibly being TRBD1 (6 bases). This CDR3 has 14 residues. Germline V gene lookup returns CDR1 SGHKS and CDR2 YYEKEE (reference sequence). The V end lost 3 bases, the J end lost 1 base, and 10 bases lay between the germline ends. CDR3 sequence reads: CASSSTGGNTEAFF. In DNA form, the CDR3 reads TGTGCCAGCAGCTCGACAGGCGGGAACACTGAAGCTTTCTTT.